This TCR beta chain was captured in a study of blood T cell repertoires in COVID-19. Data came from immunoSEQ multiplex PCR; TCRdb stores just in-frame clones and leaves some out. The sample holds hundreds of thousands of clones, roughly 83% seen once. For this clone: Other DNA sequences in the same sample also yield this CDR3.

Trimming pared 3 bases from V and 3 bases from J, leaving 9 bases between. CDR3 length equals 13 residues. CDR1 and CDR2 (germline): GTSNPN, SVGIG (reference sequence). J is TRBJ1-5 and V is TRBV30, with a tentative D call TRBD1 (5 bases). This TCR was recovered from a woman between 50 and 59 years old with acute or convalescent COVID-19. What was sequenced was peripheral blood. CDR3 sequence (DNA): TGTGCCTGGAGCCCCAGGGACAATCAGCCCCAGCATTTT. Its protein product is CAWSPRDNQPQHF.